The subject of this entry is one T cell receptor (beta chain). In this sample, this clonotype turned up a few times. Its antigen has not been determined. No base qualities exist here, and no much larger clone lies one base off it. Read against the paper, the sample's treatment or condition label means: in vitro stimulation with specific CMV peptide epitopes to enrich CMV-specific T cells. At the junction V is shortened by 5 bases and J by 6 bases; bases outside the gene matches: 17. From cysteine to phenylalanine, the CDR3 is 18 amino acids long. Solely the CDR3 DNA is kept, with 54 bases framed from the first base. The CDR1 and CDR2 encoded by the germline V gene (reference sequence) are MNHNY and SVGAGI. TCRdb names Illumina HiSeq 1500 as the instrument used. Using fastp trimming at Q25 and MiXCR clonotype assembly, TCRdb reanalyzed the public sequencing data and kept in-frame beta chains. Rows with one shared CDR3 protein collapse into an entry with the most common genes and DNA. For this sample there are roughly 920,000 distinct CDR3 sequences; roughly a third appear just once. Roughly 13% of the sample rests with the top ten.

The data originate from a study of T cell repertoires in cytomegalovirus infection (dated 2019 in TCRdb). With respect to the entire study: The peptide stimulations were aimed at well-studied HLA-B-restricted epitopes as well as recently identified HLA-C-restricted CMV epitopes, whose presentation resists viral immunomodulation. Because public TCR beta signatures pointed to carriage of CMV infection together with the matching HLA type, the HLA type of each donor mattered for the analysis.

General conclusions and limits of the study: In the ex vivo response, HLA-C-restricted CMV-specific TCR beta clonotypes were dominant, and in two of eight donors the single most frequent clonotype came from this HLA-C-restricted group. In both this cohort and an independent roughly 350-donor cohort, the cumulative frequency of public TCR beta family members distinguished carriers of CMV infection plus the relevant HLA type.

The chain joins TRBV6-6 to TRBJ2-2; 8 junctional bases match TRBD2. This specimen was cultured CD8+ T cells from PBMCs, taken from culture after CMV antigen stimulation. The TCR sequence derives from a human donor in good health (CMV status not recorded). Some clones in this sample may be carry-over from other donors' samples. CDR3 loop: CASSHTGGAQGFSGELFF. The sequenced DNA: TGTGCCAGCAGTCACACGGGGGGGGCGCAAGGGTTTTCCGGGGAGCTGTTTTTT.